This TCR beta chain was found in a study of cytomegalovirus exposure and HLA in healthy donors. Researchers ran the PCR with 60 Vbeta and 13 Jbeta primers. Libraries were prepared by immunoSEQ multiplex PCR; TCRdb keeps only in-frame clonotypes and omits some of them. The table has 200,000 or so clones, around four fifths seen once. Comment on this clone: Mismatch with germline at one junction end may stem from a read error.

Germline V gene sequence: CDR1 MDHEN, CDR2 SYDVKM. The CDR3 contains 15 residues. V and J are TRBV28 and TRBJ2-7; 9 nucleotides line up with TRBD1. The specimen sequenced was PBMCs. This TCR was sampled from a woman aged 40 to 55 in good health and CMV-seronegative. The CDR3, as DNA: TGTGCCAGCAGTTCCCATCGGGGACAGGGAATGTTTTCGAGGTTC. Its translation: CASSSHRGQGMFSRF.